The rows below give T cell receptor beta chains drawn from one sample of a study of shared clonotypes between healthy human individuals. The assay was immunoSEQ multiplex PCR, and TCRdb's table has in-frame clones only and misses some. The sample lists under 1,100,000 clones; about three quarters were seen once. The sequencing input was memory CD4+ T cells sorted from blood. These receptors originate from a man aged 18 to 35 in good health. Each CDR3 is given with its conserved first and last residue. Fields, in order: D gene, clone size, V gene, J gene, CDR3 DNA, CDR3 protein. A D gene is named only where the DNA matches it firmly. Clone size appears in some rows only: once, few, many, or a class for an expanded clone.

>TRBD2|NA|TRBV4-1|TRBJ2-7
TGCGCCAGCAGCCAAGAAGGGCCCAGCGGGGACTACGAGCAGTACTTC
CASSQEGPSGDYEQYF
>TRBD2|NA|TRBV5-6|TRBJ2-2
TGTGCCAGCAGCCCTCTAGCGGGGCTGAACACCGGGGAGCTGTTTTTT
CASSPLAGLNTGELFF
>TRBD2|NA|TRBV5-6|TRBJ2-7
TGTGCCAGCAGCTTGGGGGCGGGAGGTCTCTACGAGCAGTACTTC
CASSLGAGGLYEQYF
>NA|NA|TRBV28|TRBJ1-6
TGTGCCAGCAGCCCAACTCGGGAAAATTCACCCCTCCACTTT
CASSPTRENSPLHF
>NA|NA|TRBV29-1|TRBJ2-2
TGCAGCGTTGAGAAAGGAGTGAACACCGGGGAGCTGTTTTTT
CSVEKGVNTGELFF
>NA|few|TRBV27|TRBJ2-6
TGTGCCAGCAGTTACGACAGCTCTGGGGCCAACGTCCTGACTTTC
CASSYDSSGANVLTF
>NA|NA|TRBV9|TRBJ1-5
TGTGCCAGCAGCCCCGGGGTTACGGGCAATCAGCCCCAGCATTTT
CASSPGVTGNQPQHF
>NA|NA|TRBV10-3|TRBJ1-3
TGTGCCATCAGTGAATTCAGCTCTGGAAACACCATATATTTT
CAISEFSSGNTIYF
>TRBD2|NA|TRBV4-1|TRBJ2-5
TGCGCCAGCAGCCAAGATCCCGGACTAGCGGGAGGTGAGCAGTACTTC
CASSQDPGLAGGEQYF
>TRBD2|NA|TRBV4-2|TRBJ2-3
TGTGCCAGCAGCCAAGAGGGGGGGACTTCCGAGGATACGCAGTATTTT
CASSQEGGTSEDTQYF
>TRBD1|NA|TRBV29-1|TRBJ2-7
TGCAGCGTTGCCCGGGACAGGGCGGGCTACGAGCAGTACTTC
CSVARDRAGYEQYF
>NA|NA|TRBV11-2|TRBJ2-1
TGTGCCAGCAGCTTACATCGGGGGGCATACAATGAGCAGTTCTTC
CASSLHRGAYNEQFF
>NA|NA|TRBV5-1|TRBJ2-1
TGCGCCAGCAGCTTGGCTGGGCAGAACAATGAGCAGTTCTTC
CASSLAGQNNEQFF
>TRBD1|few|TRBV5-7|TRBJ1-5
TGTGCCAGCAGCCTCGGGACAGGGATGTACAATCAGCCCCAGCATTTT
CASSLGTGMYNQPQHF